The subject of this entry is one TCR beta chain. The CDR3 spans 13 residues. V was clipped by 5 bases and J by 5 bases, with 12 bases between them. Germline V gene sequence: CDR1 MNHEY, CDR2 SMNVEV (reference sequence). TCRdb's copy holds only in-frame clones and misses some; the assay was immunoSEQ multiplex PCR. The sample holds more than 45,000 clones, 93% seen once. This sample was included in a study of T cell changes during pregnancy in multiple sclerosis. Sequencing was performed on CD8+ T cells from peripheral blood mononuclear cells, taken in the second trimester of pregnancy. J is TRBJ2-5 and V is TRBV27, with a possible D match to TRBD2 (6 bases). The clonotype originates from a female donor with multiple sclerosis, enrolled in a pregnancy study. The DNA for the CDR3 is TGTGCCAGCAGTCGGGGGAGGCTTGAGACCCAGTACTTC. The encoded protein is CASSRGRLETQYF.